This passage covers 27 T cell receptor beta chains from one sample sequenced in a study of T cell responses to AZD1222 COVID-19 vaccine. Assay: immunoSEQ multiplex PCR; the TCRdb copy retains only in-frame clones and omits some. This table holds roughly 140,000 clones, 90% found once. The sample consisted of peripheral blood, taken on day 0 of AZD1222 vaccination. Source of these receptors: an adult in good health.

J is TRBJ1-2 and V is TRBV30, with D uncertain. The germline V gene has CDR1 GTSNPN and CDR2 SVGIG (reference sequence). V lost 0 bases to trimming and J lost 5 bases, with 16 bases between them. The CDR3 spans 15 residues. CDR3 in DNA: TGTGCCTGGAGTGTATCGGAATCTCTGGGGTATGGCTACACCTTC. Its protein is CAWSVSESLGYGYTF.

The V gene is TRBV5-1, the J gene TRBJ2-1, with TRBD2 matching 14 bases. CDR1 is SGHRS, CDR2 YFSETQ, per germline. This CDR3 is built from 17 residues. V shed 2 bases and J 2 bases; nucleotides not matched to a gene: 3. CDR3 bases: TGCGCCAGCAGCTTCGGACTAGCGGGGGGAACCTACAATGAGCAGTTCTTC. Its protein is CASSFGLAGGTYNEQFF.

The chain employs TRBV7-8 and TRBJ2-3; 7 bases agree with TRBD2. Germline loops: CDR1 SGHVS, CDR2 FQNEAQ. V shed 1 base and J 6 bases; nucleotides not matched to a gene: 13. This CDR3 contains 17 residues. The CDR3 spells CASSLGPRGRTTDTQYF. Here the CDR3 DNA reads TGTGCCAGCAGCTTAGGACCCCGCGGGAGAACAACGGATACGCAGTATTTT.

The chain uses TRBV19 and TRBJ1-5; tentatively, D is TRBD1 (6 bases). Germline assignment: CDR1 LNHDA and CDR2 SQIVND (reference sequence). The CDR3 has 17 amino acids. Trimming took off 1 base at V and 2 bases at J, with 15 bases between the two ends. This CDR3 reads CASSIVPGGAGNQPQHF. CDR3 DNA sequence: TGTGCCAGTAGTATAGTACCCGGGGGCGCGGGCAATCAGCCCCAGCATTTT.

The chain is built from TRBV27 and TRBJ1-2, with D perhaps matching TRBD1 (5 bases). Trimming shortened V by 3 bases and J by 4 bases, and 30 bases separated the two germline ends. The CDR3 contains 20 residues. Germline assignment: CDR1 MNHEY and CDR2 SMNVEV (reference sequence). The CDR3: CASSFLGVKGPSPTFYGYTF. CDR3 sequence (DNA): TGTGCCAGCAGTTTTTTGGGGGTCAAAGGACCCTCCCCGACCTTCTATGGCTACACCTTC.

This chain uses TRBV7-9 with TRBJ1-4; D is unresolved. The ends were cut back, 2 bases at V and 2 bases at J, with 12 bases in the middle. This CDR3 comprises 16 residues. CDR1 and CDR2 from the germline V gene are SEHNR and FQNEAQ (reference sequence). The CDR3 sequence: CASSLSTTQTNEKLFF. CDR3 nucleotide sequence: TGTGCCAGCAGCTTATCCACGACTCAGACTAATGAAAAACTGTTTTTT.

The J gene is TRBJ1-1, the V gene TRBV27; D ambiguous. The germline V and J ends were trimmed by 7 bases and 1 base, with 7 bases remaining between them. CDR1 MNHEY and CDR2 SMNVEV come from the germline V gene (reference sequence). CDR3 size: 12 residues. CDR3: CASKVGNTEAFF. DNA of the CDR3: TGTGCCAGCAAAGTGGGGAACACTGAAGCTTTCTTT.

The V and J genes are TRBV3-1 (or the pseudogene TRBV3-2) and TRBJ1-2, with 9 bases fitting TRBD1. From germline, CDR1 is LGHDT and CDR2 YNNKEL (reference sequence). The trim removed 0 bases at V and 4 bases at J, leaving 12 bases unmatched. There are 18 residues in the CDR3. In DNA form, the CDR3 reads TGTGCCAGCAGCCAAGATCTGGGGGGGACAGGGTCGCGCTATGGCTACACCTTC. As protein: CASSQDLGGTGSRYGYTF.

The chain carries TRBV5-1 and TRBJ2-6; 9 nucleotides align to TRBD1. Unmatched junction bases numbered 3, after V lost 0 bases and J lost 2 bases. In germline, CDR1 is SGHRS, CDR2 YFSETQ. The CDR3 is 17 amino acids. DNA of the CDR3: TGCGCCAGCAGCTTGGAACAGGGGGCGACTGGGGCCAACGTCCTGACTTTC. It encodes CASSLEQGATGANVLTF.

This chain's CDR3 is CSAQIGDTQYF. The CDR3 DNA reads as TGCAGTGCTCAAATCGGAGATACGCAGTATTTT. This rearrangement joins TRBV20-1 to TRBJ2-3; no firm D call. The V end lost 5 bases, the J end lost 5 bases, and 8 bases lay between the germline ends. Germline V gives CDR1 DFQATT, CDR2 SNEGSKA (reference sequence). The CDR3 runs 11 residues.

The chain joins TRBV29-1 to TRBJ1-2, with 9 bases matching TRBD1. V lost 6 bases to trimming and J lost 3 bases; unmatched junction nucleotides: 5. The length of the CDR3 is 13 residues. Germline-derived CDR1 and CDR2 are SQVTM and ANQGSEA. The CDR3: CSVVTGGYYGYTF. The CDR3 DNA follows: TGCAGCGTCGTGACAGGGGGGTACTATGGCTACACCTTC.

Here the CDR3 reads CASSFIPDSSNQPQHF. The CDR3 DNA reads TGTGCCAGCAGCTTCATCCCAGACAGTAGCAATCAGCCCCAGCATTTT. The chain links TRBV5-5 to TRBJ1-5, with TRBD1 as a possible D gene (5 bases). The germline V and J ends were trimmed by 2 bases and 0 bases, with 12 bases remaining between them. The CDR3 extends over 16 amino acids. Germline-derived CDR1 and CDR2 are SGHKS and YYEKEE (reference sequence). Together with reference TRBV5-5 and TRBJ1-5, the CDR3 gives the full variable domain: DAGVTQSPTHLIKTRGQQVTLRCSPISGHKSVSWYQQVLGQGPQFIFQYYEKEERGRGNFPDRFSARQFPNYSSELNVNALLLGDSALYLCASSFIPDSSNQPQHFGDGTRLSIL.

V usage is TRBV11-2 and J usage is TRBJ2-1, with a weak D call TRBD1 (6 bases). This CDR3 has 14 amino acids. The germline CDR1 and CDR2 sequences are SGHAT and FQNNGV. V lost 5 bases to trimming and J lost 0 bases, with 8 bases between them. The CDR3 region is CASSLTGSYNEQFF. DNA for the CDR3: TGTGCCAGCAGCCTGACAGGCTCCTACAATGAGCAGTTCTTC.

The chain has TRBV19 and TRBJ1-1; 8 bases fit TRBD1. Germline-derived CDR1 and CDR2 are LNHDA and SQIVND (reference sequence). Trimming at V came to 4 bases and at J to 4 bases, leaving 5 bases not matched to a gene. This CDR3 spans 14 amino acids. CDR3 sequence reads: CASSTGQGTTEAFF. CDR3 in DNA: TGTGCCAGTAGTACAGGACAGGGAACCACTGAAGCTTTCTTT.

This clone was observed once. The V call is TRBV6-5, the J call TRBJ1-5, with a tentative D call TRBD1 (6 bases). V was cut by 7 bases and J by 1 base, with 8 bases left in between. The length of the CDR3 is 13 residues. Germline loops: CDR1 MNHEY, CDR2 SVGAGI. The DNA for the CDR3 is TGTGCCAGCAACAGGGCAAGCAATCAGCCCCAGCATTTT. This sequence encodes CASNRASNQPQHF.

On this clone itself: The sample carries other DNA sequences with the same CDR3. V and J are TRBV18 and TRBJ2-2; D is unresolved. Trimming took off 1 base at V and 5 bases at J, with 5 bases between the two ends. The CDR3 loop spans 13 amino acids. Per germline, CDR1 KGHSH and CDR2 LQKENI. CDR3 sequence: CASSPQGTGELFF. As DNA, the CDR3 is TGTGCCAGCTCACCACAAGGGACCGGGGAGCTGTTTTTT. Full variable domain (remainder filled in from reference TRBV18 and TRBJ2-2): NAGVMQNPRHLVRRRGQEARLRCSPMKGHSHVYWYRQLPEEGLKFMVYLQKENIIDESGMPKERFSAEFPKEGPSILRIQQVVRGDSAAYFCASSPQGTGELFFGEGSRLTVL.

J is TRBJ2-2 and V is TRBV5-1; D is perhaps TRBD1 or TRBD2 (7 bases each). V was trimmed by 3 bases and J by 5 bases, leaving 20 bases between them. The CDR3 consists of 17 residues. Per germline, CDR1 SGHRS and CDR2 YFSETQ. The CDR3 DNA is TGCGCCAGCAGCTGGATGACAGGGAGGGGGTCGACCGGGGAGCTGTTTTTT. It yields the protein CASSWMTGRGSTGELFF.

CDR3 in DNA: TGTGCCAGTAGTGATGGGGCCAGCGGGGGGGGCCTAAAGACCCAGTACTTC. Translated: CASSDGASGGGLKTQYF. The chain recombines TRBV19 with TRBJ2-5; TRBD2 aligns across 10 bases. The CDR3 runs 17 residues. V trimming: 5 bases; J trimming: 6 bases; junction bases outside the gene matches: 15. The germline V gene has CDR1 LNHDA and CDR2 SQIVND (reference sequence).

This clone was observed a single time. CDR3: CASRLDTEAFF. The DNA of the CDR3 is TGCGCCAGCAGATTGGACACTGAAGCTTTCTTT. The rearrangement joins TRBV23-1 to TRBJ1-1; D gene unclear. TRBV23-1 counts as an open reading frame of uncertain function. V was trimmed by 6 bases and J by 3 bases, leaving 5 bases between them. The CDR3 has 11 residues.

This clone has more than one count but fewer than ten. The genes are TRBV7-2 and TRBJ2-7; 10 positions agree with TRBD1. Germline-derived CDR1 and CDR2 are SGHTA and FQGNSA. V lost 5 bases and J lost 4; bases outside the gene matches: 8. The CDR3 runs to 15 residues. CDR3 amino acids: CASSPQGTGEYEQYF. CDR3 coding DNA: TGTGCCAGCAGCCCCCAAGGGACAGGGGAGTACGAGCAGTACTTC.

This chain connects TRBV18 to TRBJ1-2; D might be TRBD1 (5 bases). V dropped 0 bases and J dropped 0 bases, with 11 bases sitting between them. This CDR3 is 16 amino acids long. Germline lookup yields CDR1 KGHSH and CDR2 LQKENI. CDR3 amino acids: CASSPPGTRANYGYTF. For the CDR3, the DNA is TGTGCCAGCTCACCACCAGGGACCAGAGCTAACTATGGCTACACCTTC.

The chain has TRBV2 and TRBJ1-2; possible D gene TRBD1, 5 bases. V lost 5 bases and J 4 bases, leaving 17 bases between the germline ends. This CDR3 comprises 15 residues. The V gene's germline CDR1 is SNHLY and CDR2 FYNNEI. The CDR3 DNA reads TGTGCCAGCAGTCGTGGGGCCAGGTGGGTCTATGGCTACACCTTC. Translation: CASSRGARWVYGYTF.

The rearrangement joins TRBV11-2 to TRBJ1-4; 9 bases map to TRBD1. With V trimmed by 3 bases and J by 4 bases, 12 bases remained unmatched. CDR1 and CDR2 (germline): SGHAT, FQNNGV. The CDR3 is 18 residues long. The CDR3 DNA sequence: TGTGCCAGCAGCTTCCGCGGTGGACCGGGACAGGGTAATGAAAAACTGTTTTTT. Translating it yields CASSFRGGPGQGNEKLFF. Full variable domain (rest looked up from reference TRBV11-2 and TRBJ1-4): EAGVAQSPRYKIIEKRQSVAFWCNPISGHATLYWYQQILGQGPKLLIQFQNNGVVDDSQLPKDRFSAERLKGVDSTLKIQPAKLEDSAVYLCASSFRGGPGQGNEKLFFGSGTQLSVL.

The chain is built from TRBV6-2 or TRBV6-3 and TRBJ1-1; 10 nucleotides match TRBD1. J gave up 5 bases and V 2 bases, and 5 bases lay outside the gene matches. CDR1 and CDR2 from the germline V gene are MNHEY and SVGEGT. This CDR3 region has 15 residues. Here the CDR3 reads CASSYDGQGGTEAFF. The CDR3 nucleotides read TGTGCCAGCAGTTACGACGGACAGGGGGGAACTGAAGCTTTCTTT.

As concerns this clone: Distinct nucleotide sequences in the sample also encode this CDR3. The chain's CDR3 is CASSLGQGTYNEQFF. The CDR3 nucleotides read TGCGCCAGCAGCTTGGGACAGGGAACCTACAATGAGCAGTTCTTC. The chain employs TRBV5-1 and TRBJ2-1; 7 bases map to TRBD1. With 0 bases clipped from V and 2 bases from J, the junction kept 2 bases outside the gene matches. Looked up from germline, CDR1 is SGHRS and CDR2 is YFSETQ. The CDR3 is made up of 15 amino acids.

V gene TRBV5-5 combines with J gene TRBJ2-3, with D unclear. CDR1 and CDR2 from the germline V gene are SGHKS and YYEKEE (reference sequence). This CDR3 contains 12 residues. Trimming left V 4 bases short and J 0 bases short, with 3 bases between. The CDR3 region is CASSGSTDTQYF. For the CDR3, the DNA is TGTGCCAGCAGCGGCAGCACAGATACGCAGTATTTT.

The chain is built from TRBV6-2 or TRBV6-3 and TRBJ1-5; weak D call: TRBD1 (6 bases). V lost 5 bases, J lost 5 bases, and 19 bases lay in between. The CDR3 extends over 16 amino acids. The germline V gene encodes CDR1 MNHEY and CDR2 SVGEGT. This chain's CDR3 is CASSTSDRLWDQPQHF. The CDR3 DNA is TGTGCCAGCAGTACCTCTGACAGGCTATGGGATCAGCCCCAGCATTTT.